Described below is a single T cell receptor (beta chain) sequence and its context. The antigen is unknown. These data belong to a study of beta chain features in type 1 diabetes. Study at large: Cells sorted and examined across all samples totaled approximately 100 million.

Study outcomes and limitations: Type 1 diabetes patients had fewer VDJ junction insertions and more deletions. Type 1 diabetes patients showed a moderate but significant shortening of TCRB CDR3s in all four CD4+ subsets. Although PCR might favor shorter templates, it would do so equally in patients and controls.

The length of the CDR3 is 15 residues. The V gene's germline CDR1 is MDHEN and CDR2 SYDVKM. After removal of 6 bases from V and 2 bases from J, the junction contained 9 bases not matched to a gene. Sorting produced populations that all topped 95% purity. Investigators reverse transcribed all isolated RNA, so they sequenced expressed TCRB transcripts. TCRdb's table, derived via immunoSEQ multiplex PCR, lists solely in-frame clones and lacks some. The sample contains hundreds of thousands of clones, around 15% of which appear only once. The chain has TRBV28 and TRBJ2-7, with 8 bases aligning to TRBD1. The sequence derives from a man between 18 and 35 years old with type 1 diabetes. The sequenced material came from naive CD4+ T cells from blood. The CDR3, as DNA: TGTGCCAGCAGCGCGCCAGGGGGCCTAGCCTACGAGCAGTACTTC. It is translated as CASSAPGGLAYEQYF.